The following is a T cell receptor (beta chain) sequence with its context. Its antigen is as yet unknown. This specimen comes from a study of identical twins. This CDR3 comprises 19 residues. With 1 base removed from V and 0 bases from J, the gap between germline ends came to 19 bases. Germline values: CDR1 SGHAT, CDR2 FQNNGV. The donor group consisted entirely of healthy Caucasians. cDNA carried unique molecular identifiers, and a universal primer site was added by template switching. TCRdb passed the 5' RACE reads through MiXCR, listing each CDR3 protein once. This repertoire shows 420,000 or so distinct CDR3 sequences, 18% found once; its top ten account for roughly 12%. Findings and limits, study-wide: The presence of invariant MAIT and iNKT cells could partly confound analyses of zero-insertion sequences. In cord blood, abundant beta clonotypes had fewer insertions; memory showed no trend.

This TCR came from a man aged 50 or older in good health. This chain uses TRBV11-2 with TRBJ2-1; D unclear. The source material was naive T cells sorted from blood. The CDR3 spells CASSLGLIRGTSSYNEQFF. CDR3 DNA sequence: TGTGCCAGCAGCTTAGGACTGATCCGCGGAACAAGCTCCTACAATGAGCAGTTCTTC.